The next 27 T cell receptor beta chains were all read from a single sample in a study of control samples from healthy donors and cancer patients. The protocol was immunoSEQ multiplex PCR, while the TCRdb copy is restricted to in-frame clones and leaves out a portion. The sample carries around 30,000 clones, around 86% recorded once. The sequenced sample was PBMCs. These receptors all come from a woman aged 40 to 50 with lung cancer.

This clone was observed once. This CDR3 is CASSPGATDGYTF. Written as DNA, the CDR3 is TGTGCCAGCAGCCCAGGGGCAACTGATGGCTACACCTTC. The chain employs TRBV11-2 and TRBJ1-2, with TRBD1 as a possible D gene (6 bases). Trimming shortened V by 5 bases and J by 6 bases, and 13 bases separated the two germline ends. CDR3 length: 13 residues. CDR1 is SGHAT and CDR2 is FQNNGV in the germline V gene.

The chain couples TRBV7-2 to TRBJ1-1; 7 positions match TRBD1. This CDR3 spans 16 amino acids. V was clipped by 4 bases and J by 1 base; unmatched bases: 9. CDR1 is SGHTA and CDR2 is FQGNSA in the germline V gene. The chain's CDR3 is CASSSQGSGENTEAFF. Here the CDR3 DNA reads TGTGCCAGCAGCTCACAGGGGTCAGGGGAGAACACTGAAGCTTTCTTT.

This clone has a single count. This rearrangement joins TRBV19 to TRBJ2-4, with a weak D call TRBD2 (6 bases). Trimming took 5 bases from V and 0 from J, leaving 14 bases between them. CDR1 and CDR2 (germline): LNHDA, SQIVND (reference sequence). CDR3 length: 16 amino acids. CDR3 nucleotides: TGTGCCAGTAGTCCTAATCCGGGGGTAGCCAAAAACATTCAGTACTTC. The encoded protein is CASSPNPGVAKNIQYF. The full variable domain, its missing parts supplied by reference TRBV19 and TRBJ2-4, is DGGITQSPKYLFRKEGQNVTLSCEQNLNHDAMYWYRQDPGQGLRLIYYSQIVNDFQKGDIAEGYSVSREKKESFPLTVTSAQKNPTAFYLCASSPNPGVAKNIQYFGAGTRLSVL.

This clone was counted a single time. The DNA for the CDR3 is TGTGCCAGCAGACTTCGACGGGGGAATCAGCCCCAGCATTTT. Translated, it gives CASRLRRGNQPQHF. This sequence joins TRBV6-5 and TRBJ1-5; possibly TRBD1 for D (5 bases). Germline-derived CDR1 and CDR2 are MNHEY and SVGAGI. The CDR3 length is 14 residues. The ends were cut back, 6 bases at V and 4 bases at J, with 13 bases in the middle.

The J gene is TRBJ1-5, the V gene TRBV6-2 or TRBV6-3, with 9 bases matching TRBD1. This CDR3 contains 17 residues. Germline loops: CDR1 MNHEY, CDR2 SVGEGT. The V gene end was trimmed by 3 bases and the J gene end by 1 base; junction bases not matched to a gene: 7. The CDR3 sequence: CASSYPTGTGSNQPQHF. CDR3 DNA: TGTGCCAGCAGTTATCCGACCGGGACAGGGAGCAATCAGCCCCAGCATTTT.

The V call is TRBV7-9, the J call TRBJ2-3, with 15 bases identical to TRBD2. The V segment lost 4 bases and the J segment 6 bases; nucleotides outside the gene matches: 5. CDR1 SEHNR and CDR2 FQNEAQ come from the germline V gene (reference sequence). The CDR3 extends over 16 amino acids. The CDR3 protein is CASSSQGLAGGDTQYF. CDR3 nucleotides: TGTGCCAGCAGCTCCCAAGGACTAGCGGGGGGGGATACGCAGTATTTT. The full variable domain, completed using reference TRBV7-9 and TRBJ2-3, is DTGVSQNPRHKITKRGQNVTFRCDPISEHNRLYWYRQTLGQGPEFLTYFQNEAQLEKSRLLSDRFSAERPKGSFSTLEIQRTEQGDSAMYLCASSSQGLAGGDTQYFGPGTRLTVL.

The genes are TRBV2 and TRBJ1-1, with D perhaps TRBD1 (5 bases). The CDR3 is made up of 14 amino acids. CDR1 and CDR2 (germline): SNHLY, FYNNEI. The ends were cut back, 3 bases at V and 3 bases at J, with 11 bases in the middle. The CDR3 reads CASSEGPLYTEAFF. The CDR3 DNA reads as TGTGCCAGCAGTGAGGGGCCGCTCTACACTGAAGCTTTCTTT.

The V call is TRBV28, the J call TRBJ1-2; D unresolved. The CDR3 has 14 amino acids. V gave up 2 bases and J gave up 5 bases, with 12 bases separating them. The germline gives CDR1 MDHEN, CDR2 SYDVKM. DNA of the CDR3: TGTGCCAGCAGTTTAAATTCAGTGGAATATGGCTACACCTTC. Amino acids: CASSLNSVEYGYTF.

This clone was recorded a few times. The chain joins TRBV9 to TRBJ2-2, with 9 bases identical to TRBD2. Germline V gives CDR1 SGDLS, CDR2 YYNGEE. CDR3 length equals 15 residues. V was pared by 4 bases and J by 7 bases, with 8 bases of the junction left unmatched. CDR3 loop: CASSPRLAGHGELFF. CDR3 coding DNA: TGTGCCAGCAGCCCCCGGCTAGCGGGGCACGGGGAGCTGTTTTTT.

V is TRBV24-1 and J is TRBJ2-3; the match to TRBD1 covers 10 bases. Germline assignment: CDR1 KGHDR and CDR2 SFDVKD. Trimming took 4 bases from V and 5 from J; bases not matched to a gene: 5. This CDR3 region has 15 residues. The DNA for the CDR3 is TGTGCCACCAGTGACCCTGGACAGGGGGGAGATACGCAGTATTTT. This codes for CATSDPGQGGDTQYF.

The chain recombines TRBV4-2 with TRBJ2-3; 9 nucleotides agree with TRBD1. The CDR3 consists of 13 residues. Germline V gene lookup returns CDR1 LGHNA and CDR2 YNFKEQ. The J segment lost 8 bases and the V segment lost 4 bases, leaving 4 bases of the junction unmatched. The CDR3 region has the DNA TGTGCCAGCAGCCCTCGGACAGGGGCTACGCAGTATTTT. Translating gives CASSPRTGATQYF.

The genes are TRBV28 and TRBJ1-2, with TRBD1 matching over 7 bases. V lost 6 bases and J lost 3; bases outside the gene matches: 7. CDR3 size: 14 residues. From germline, CDR1 is MDHEN and CDR2 SYDVKM. CDR3 sequence (DNA): TGTGCCAGCAGCCTGACAGGGAGGCACTATGGCTACACCTTC. This codes for CASSLTGRHYGYTF.

This clone has a handful of counts. This chain connects TRBV11-2 to TRBJ1-1, with D uncertain. From germline, CDR1 is SGHAT and CDR2 FQNNGV. The CDR3 runs to 12 residues. V was trimmed by 1 base and J by 4 bases, leaving 4 bases between them. This chain's CDR3 is CASSLVVTEAFF. Here the CDR3 DNA reads TGTGCCAGCAGCTTAGTCGTCACTGAAGCTTTCTTT. Using reference TRBV11-2 and TRBJ1-1 for the parts outside the CDR3, the full variable domain is EAGVAQSPRYKIIEKRQSVAFWCNPISGHATLYWYQQILGQGPKLLIQFQNNGVVDDSQLPKDRFSAERLKGVDSTLKIQPAKLEDSAVYLCASSLVVTEAFFGQGTRLTVV.

This chain uses TRBV19 with TRBJ2-1; 12 positions agree with TRBD2. The CDR3 covers 15 residues. After removal of 5 bases from V and 7 bases from J, the junction contained 6 bases not matched to a gene. Per the germline V gene, CDR1 is LNHDA and CDR2 is SQIVND (reference sequence). The CDR3, as DNA: TGTGCCAGTAGTCCACTAGCGGGGGGCATTAATGAGCAGTTCTTC. Translated, it gives CASSPLAGGINEQFF.

This sequence joins TRBV18 and TRBJ1-6; 7 nucleotides line up with TRBD1. The length of the CDR3 is 15 residues. With 3 bases clipped from V and 7 bases from J, the junction kept 6 bases outside the gene matches. Germline V gene data show CDR1 as KGHSH and CDR2 as LQKENI. CDR3 region: CASSPRDRGNSPLHF. The CDR3 bases are TGTGCCAGCTCACCCCGGGACAGAGGAAATTCACCCCTCCACTTT.

This sequence joins TRBV4-1 and TRBJ2-7, with 11 bases matching TRBD2. Germline V lookup: CDR1 MGHRA, CDR2 YSYEKL. The CDR3 loop spans 18 amino acids. The trim removed 4 bases at V and 2 bases at J, leaving 13 bases unmatched. The CDR3 DNA sequence: TGCGCCAGCAGCCGGATGGGTAGCGGGGGGGCCGAAACCTACGAGCAGTACTTC. This gives the protein CASSRMGSGGAETYEQYF.

This clone was picked up one time. This CDR3 is CASSLETSGGYTF. CDR3 DNA: TGTGCCAGCAGCTTGGAAACCTCGGGAGGCTACACCTTC. The genes are TRBV5-4 and TRBJ1-2; D ambiguous. Germline assignment: CDR1 SGHNT and CDR2 YYREEE (reference sequence). Trimming removed 0 bases at V and 8 bases at J, with 11 bases between. CDR3 size: 13 residues.

The chain is built from TRBV6-5 and TRBJ1-1, with D unclear. V was shortened by 6 bases and J by 1 base, with 6 bases between the two germline ends. There are 12 residues in the CDR3. The germline gives CDR1 MNHEY, CDR2 SVGAGI. CDR3 nucleotide sequence: TGTGCCAGCAGGGACCCGAACACTGAAGCTTTCTTT. Encoded protein: CASRDPNTEAFF.

The rearrangement uses TRBV18 and TRBJ1-3; 8 bases agree with TRBD1. After removal of 3 bases from V and 0 bases from J, the junction contained 1 base not matched to a gene. CDR3 length equals 15 residues. The V gene's germline CDR1 is KGHSH and CDR2 LQKENI. CDR3 region: CASSPGQVSGNTIYF. For the CDR3, the DNA is TGTGCCAGCTCACCGGGACAGGTCTCTGGAAACACCATATATTTT.

The V gene is TRBV19, the J gene TRBJ2-2; D may correspond to TRBD1 or TRBD2 (6 bases each). The CDR3 sequence is 15 residues long. Germline V lookup: CDR1 LNHDA, CDR2 SQIVND (reference sequence). Trimming shortened V by 1 base and J by 4 bases, and 10 bases separated the two germline ends. The CDR3 coding sequence is TGTGCCAGTAGTATAGCCAGGGGAGGCACCGGGGAGCTGTTTTTT. Translating gives CASSIARGGTGELFF.

CDR3 sequence reads: CASREDTGPPKGGQYF. CDR3 DNA: TGTGCCAGCAGGGAAGATACAGGCCCCCCAAAAGGGGGGCAGTATTTT. The chain combines TRBV5-6 with TRBJ2-3; D is perhaps TRBD1 (6 bases). Looked up from germline, CDR1 is SGHDT and CDR2 is YYEEEE. V was clipped by 5 bases and J by 11 bases, with 27 bases between them. This CDR3 is built from 16 residues.

The chain is built from TRBV4-2 and TRBJ1-2, with no clear D. This CDR3 spans 16 amino acids. Per the germline V gene, CDR1 is LGHNA and CDR2 is YNFKEQ. Trimming shortened V by 0 bases and J by 6 bases, and 17 bases separated the two germline ends. The CDR3 loop reads CASSQDETSWKDGYTF. In DNA form, the CDR3 reads TGTGCCAGCAGCCAAGATGAAACTTCTTGGAAGGATGGCTACACCTTC.

This chain links TRBV30 with TRBJ1-6, with D uncertain. V was clipped by 0 bases and J by 2 bases, with 8 bases between them. Germline loops: CDR1 GTSNPN, CDR2 SVGIG (reference sequence). This CDR3 has 15 amino acids. The CDR3 region is CAWSVRGAYNSPLHF. The CDR3 nucleotides read TGTGCCTGGAGTGTACGTGGGGCCTATAATTCACCCCTCCACTTT.

The gene calls are TRBV19 and TRBJ1-5; D perhaps matches TRBD1 (5 bases). The ends were cut back, 1 base at V and 0 bases at J, with 10 bases in the middle. CDR1 is LNHDA and CDR2 is SQIVND in the germline V gene (reference sequence). The CDR3 spans 16 residues. CDR3 DNA: TGTGCCAGTAGTATAGGTGGGACCTATAGCAATCAGCCCCAGCATTTT. Translated, it gives CASSIGGTYSNQPQHF. The full variable domain, rest sourced from reference TRBV19 and TRBJ1-5, is DGGITQSPKYLFRKEGQNVTLSCEQNLNHDAMYWYRQDPGQGLRLIYYSQIVNDFQKGDIAEGYSVSREKKESFPLTVTSAQKNPTAFYLCASSIGGTYSNQPQHFGDGTRLSIL.

This sequence joins TRBV18 and TRBJ2-1; the D is unclear. The CDR3 runs to 14 residues. In germline, CDR1 is KGHSH, CDR2 LQKENI. The V end lost 0 bases, the J end lost 10 bases, and 13 bases lay between the germline ends. CDR3 residues: CASSPPRTTQEQFF. The CDR3 DNA sequence: TGTGCCAGCTCACCACCTCGAACGACCCAAGAGCAGTTCTTC.

This chain joins TRBV13 and TRBJ1-5; no definite D call. Per germline, CDR1 PRHDT and CDR2 FYEKMQ (reference sequence). The CDR3 loop spans 14 amino acids. V lost 4 bases, J lost 4 bases, and 11 bases lay in between. CDR3: CASSSGLTNQPQHF. Written as DNA, the CDR3 is TGTGCCAGCAGCTCTGGACTGACTAATCAGCCCCAGCATTTT.

The chain employs TRBV9 and TRBJ1-2; maybe TRBD1 (6 bases). The CDR3 totals 16 residues. Trimming removed 6 bases at V and 8 bases at J, with 26 bases between. Germline-derived CDR1 and CDR2 are SGDLS and YYNGEE. The CDR3 spells CASTTAADDRRGGYTF. DNA for the CDR3: TGTGCCAGCACCACGGCAGCCGACGACAGGAGGGGGGGCTACACCTTC.